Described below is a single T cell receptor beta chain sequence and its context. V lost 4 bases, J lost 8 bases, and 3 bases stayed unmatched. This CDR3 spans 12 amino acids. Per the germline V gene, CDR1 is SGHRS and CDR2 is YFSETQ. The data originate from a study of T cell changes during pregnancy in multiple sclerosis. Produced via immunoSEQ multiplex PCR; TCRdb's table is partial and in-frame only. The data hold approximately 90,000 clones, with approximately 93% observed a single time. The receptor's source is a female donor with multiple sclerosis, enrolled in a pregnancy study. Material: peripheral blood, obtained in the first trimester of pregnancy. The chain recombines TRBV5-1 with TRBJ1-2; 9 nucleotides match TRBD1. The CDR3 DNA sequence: TGCGCCAGCAGCCCGACAGGGGGAGGCTACACCTTC. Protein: CASSPTGGGYTF.